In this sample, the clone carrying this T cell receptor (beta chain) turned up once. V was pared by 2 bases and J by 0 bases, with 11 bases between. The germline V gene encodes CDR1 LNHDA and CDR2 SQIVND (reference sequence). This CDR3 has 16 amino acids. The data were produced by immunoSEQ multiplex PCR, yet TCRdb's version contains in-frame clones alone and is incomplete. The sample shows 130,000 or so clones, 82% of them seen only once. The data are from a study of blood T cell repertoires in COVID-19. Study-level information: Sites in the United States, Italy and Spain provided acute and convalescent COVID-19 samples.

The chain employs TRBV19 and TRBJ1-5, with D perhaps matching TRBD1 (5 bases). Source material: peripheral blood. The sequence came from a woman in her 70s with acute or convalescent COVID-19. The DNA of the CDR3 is TGTGCCAGTAGTATAATGGGGGGGTATAGCAATCAGCCCCAGCATTTT. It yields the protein CASSIMGGYSNQPQHF.